This is a list of T cell receptor beta chains from one sample in a study of T cells after yellow fever vaccination. One entry per CDR3 protein results from TCRdb running MiXCR on the 5' RACE reads. The sample has under 55,000 distinct CDR3 sequences; roughly 7% are singletons. The sequences come from CD8+ T cells not binding an NS4B(214-222) dextramer, sorted from PBMCs, collected 45 days after the yellow fever booster vaccination. The receptors stem from a young man who received the YFV17D yellow fever vaccine. Both conserved end residues are part of each CDR3. A D gene is named only where the DNA matches it firmly. Expanded clones get a size class; other rows say once, few or many, or leave the size out.

d_call | j_call | clone_size | v_call | cdr3_nt | cdr3_aa
- | TRBJ2-2 | - | TRBV20-1 | TGCAGTGCTAGAGATCTGGCGGGGCTACGTTCGAACACCGGGGAGCTGCCTTTT | CSARDLAGLRSNTGELPF
TRBD2 | TRBJ2-5 | - | TRBV9 | TGTGCCAGCTGCCGGGGGCAGACTAGCGGGTACCAAGAGACCCAGTACTTC | CASCRGQTSGYQETQYF
- | TRBJ2-5 | many | TRBV10-2 | TGCGCCAGCAGTGACTCCCCGAGGGCGTCCCAGTACTTC | CASSDSPRASQYF
TRBD2 | TRBJ2-1 | - | TRBV7-3 | TGTGCCTTCAGTACCACCTCTCCGGGACTAGACGACTACAATGAGCAGTTCTTC | CAFSTTSPGLDDYNEQFF
TRBD2 | TRBJ2-5 | many | TRBV27 | TGTGCCAGCAGCCCCGCTAGCGGGAGAGATCAAGAGACCCAGTACTTC | CASSPASGRDQETQYF
- | TRBJ2-3 | - | TRBV7-6 | TGTGCCAGCAGCTTAGGCGATGCTACGCAGTATTTT | CASSLGDATQYF
TRBD1 | TRBJ1-2 | many | TRBV15 | TGTGCCACCAGTAATACCCCGGACAGGGATAACTATGGCTACACCTTC | CATSNTPDRDNYGYTF
- | TRBJ1-2 | many | TRBV5-1 | TGCGCCAGCAGCTTGACAGGTCCATATGATGGCTACACCTTC | CASSLTGPYDGYTF
TRBD1 | TRBJ2-2 | - | TRBV13 | TGTGCCAGCAGCCGGGGACAGGGGGCAACCGGGGAGCTGTTTTTT | CASSRGQGATGELFF
- | TRBJ1-2 | many | TRBV5-5 | TGTGCCAGCAGCTTCGATGGAGACGCGAACTATGGCTACACCTTC | CASSFDGDANYGYTF
- | TRBJ2-3 | many | TRBV11-2 | TGTGCCAGCAGCCATTACACAGATACGCAGTATTTT | CASSHYTDTQYF
TRBD2 | TRBJ2-2 | many | TRBV7-6 | TGTGCCAGCAGCTCAACCTCAGCGGGAGAGATTAACACCGGGGAGCTGTTTTTT | CASSSTSAGEINTGELFF
TRBD1 | TRBJ2-4 | - | TRBV10-1 | TGCGCCAGCAGTGAGTTGACAGGGGAGCAGGGCATTCAGTACTTC | CASSELTGEQGIQYF
TRBD2 | TRBJ2-1 | many | TRBV11-2 | TGTGCCGTAAGAGTTCTAGCGGGAGGGCCCTACAATGAGCAGTTCTTC | CAVRVLAGGPYNEQFF
TRBD2 | TRBJ2-3 | - | TRBV9 | TGTGCCAGCAGCGTAGAATTAGCGGGAGATCTAGATACGCAGTATTTT | CASSVELAGDLDTQYF
- | TRBJ2-1 | many | TRBV5-6 | TGTGCCAGCAGTCCCATGAGCGGGCCGAACTACAATGAGCAGTTCTTC | CASSPMSGPNYNEQFF
TRBD1 | TRBJ2-7 | many | TRBV20-1 | TGCAGTGCTGGAGGACAGGACAGCTACGAGCAGTACTTC | CSAGGQDSYEQYF
TRBD1 | TRBJ2-7 | many | TRBV28 | TGTGCCACTAAAGGGACAGGGGTCTACGAGCAGTACTTC | CATKGTGVYEQYF
TRBD2 | TRBJ2-7 | many | TRBV6-2/TRBV6-3 | TGTGCCAGCAGTCCGACTAGCGGGAGTGCGGACGAGCAGTACTTC | CASSPTSGSADEQYF
- | TRBJ2-5 | few | TRBV7-2 | TGTGCCAGCAGCTCCCCGCCCGAAGAGACCCAGTACTTC | CASSSPPEETQYF
- | TRBJ2-7 | many | TRBV29-1 | TGCAGCGTTTCCGACAGTTCCTACGAGCAGTACTTC | CSVSDSSYEQYF
TRBD2 | TRBJ2-5 | many | TRBV25-1 | TGTGCCAGCAGTGATAGCTCTAGCGGGAAGGAGACCCAGTACTTC | CASSDSSSGKETQYF
- | TRBJ2-2 | many | TRBV6-1 | TGTGCCATTCGGGGCCTGAACACCGGGGAGCTGTTTTTT | CAIRGLNTGELFF
TRBD2 | TRBJ2-1 | many | TRBV6-5 | TGTGCCAGCAGTTACAACGCCGGGACTAGCGATGTAATCAATGAGCAGTTCTTC | CASSYNAGTSDVINEQFF
- | TRBJ2-1 | - | TRBV12-3/TRBV12-4 | TGTGCCAGCAGTTTTCAAACCGGGACTCTCTCCTACAATGAGCAGTTCTTC | CASSFQTGTLSYNEQFF
- | TRBJ2-7 | few | TRBV7-2 | TGTGCCAGCAGCTTACGCGGGGAAACTTTCGTAACGGAGTACTTC | CASSLRGETFVTEYF
TRBD2 | TRBJ2-1 | many | TRBV28 | TGTGCCAGCAGTTTACTAGCGGGAGGGTACAATGAGCAGTTCTTC | CASSLLAGGYNEQFF
TRBD2 | TRBJ2-5 | many | TRBV20-1 | TGCAGTGCTCCGGGGGGAGGGGAGACCCAGTACTTC | CSAPGGGETQYF
TRBD2 | TRBJ2-1 | few | TRBV27 | TGTGCCAGCAGTTCCCTAGCGGGCAACTCCTACAATGAGCAGTTCTTC | CASSSLAGNSYNEQFF
TRBD2 | TRBJ2-3 | many | TRBV5-6 | TGTGCCAGCAGCTGGGGGACTAGCGATTTAGATACGCAGTATTTT | CASSWGTSDLDTQYF
- | TRBJ1-5 | many | TRBV24-1 | TGTGCCACCAGTGCGAGTAGTTCTCAGCCCCAGCATTTT | CATSASSSQPQHF
- | TRBJ2-1 | many | TRBV20-1 | TGCAGTGCCAGACTAGGCAATGAGCAGTTCTTC | CSARLGNEQFF
- | TRBJ2-7 | - | TRBV11-2 | TGTGCCAGCAGCTTAAGGGGGGCCACCTACGAGCAGTACTTC | CASSLRGATYEQYF
- | TRBJ2-3 | many | TRBV11-2 | TGTGCCAGCAGCTTAGCCTCCGGGACCCTAACAGATACGCAGTATTTT | CASSLASGTLTDTQYF
TRBD2 | TRBJ2-1 | many | TRBV12-3/TRBV12-4 | TGTGCCAGCAGTTCCTTCGGGAGGGTCGACAATGAGCAGTTCTTC | CASSSFGRVDNEQFF
TRBD1 | TRBJ2-3 | many | TRBV9 | TGTGCCAGCAGCGGCCATCTGGGACAGGGCTGGACAGATACGCAGTATTTT | CASSGHLGQGWTDTQYF
TRBD2 | TRBJ2-7 | many | TRBV29-1 | TGCAGCGTTGTTAGCGGGAGTTACGAGCAGTACTTC | CSVVSGSYEQYF
- | TRBJ1-1 | many | TRBV12-3/TRBV12-4 | TGTGCCACCCGACGTGCGTCTGAAGCTTTCTTT | CATRRASEAFF
- | TRBJ1-2 | many | TRBV4-3 | TGCGCCAGCAGCCAAGACCCGACAGATAACTATGGCTACACCTTC | CASSQDPTDNYGYTF
- | TRBJ2-1 | - | TRBV5-5 | TGTGCCAGCAGCTTGACGTCCGAGCAGTTCTTC | CASSLTSEQFF
- | TRBJ2-5 | few | TRBV19 | TGTGCCACCCAGTGGGCGGAGACCCAGTACTTC | CATQWAETQYF
TRBD1 | TRBJ2-7 | many | TRBV29-1 | TGCAGCGTTCACAACAGGGGGCGCGGCTCCTACGAGCAGTACTTC | CSVHNRGRGSYEQYF
- | TRBJ2-2 | many | TRBV6-5 | TGTGCCAGCAGTCCCAGGGTCACCGGGGAGCTGTTTTTT | CASSPRVTGELFF
- | TRBJ2-2 | many | TRBV25-1 | TGTGCCAGCAGTGTCCAACAGGGTGACACCGGGGAGCTGTTTTTT | CASSVQQGDTGELFF
- | TRBJ2-5 | few | TRBV12-3/TRBV12-4 | TGTGCCAGCAGTCCTGGAATTCAAGAGACCCAGTACTTC | CASSPGIQETQYF
- | TRBJ1-1 | many | TRBV11-2 | TGTGCCAGCAGCCACCGGACAGCTGAAGCTTTCTTT | CASSHRTAEAFF
TRBD2 | TRBJ2-7 | many | TRBV29-1 | TGCAGCGTTGGGGAGGGGACCTACGAGCAGTACTTC | CSVGEGTYEQYF
TRBD2 | TRBJ2-7 | many | TRBV10-3 | TGTGCCATCAGTGAGTTGGGACTAGCGGGAGAAGGGTCCTACGAGCAGTACTTC | CAISELGLAGEGSYEQYF
- | TRBJ2-1 | few | TRBV19 | TGTGCCAGTAGACCCCAGGTTTACTCCTACAATGAGCAGTTCTTC | CASRPQVYSYNEQFF
- | TRBJ2-5 | many | TRBV20-1 | TGCAGTGCGCTTCCCCTGACTATTGATGAGACCCAGTACTTC | CSALPLTIDETQYF
TRBD2 | TRBJ2-1 | many | TRBV18 | TGTGCCAGCGTACAACTAGCGGGAGACACCAATGAGCAGTTCTTC | CASVQLAGDTNEQFF
TRBD1 | TRBJ1-5 | many | TRBV10-3 | TGTGCCATCAGTGAGGGACAGGGTGGCAATCAGCCCCAGCATTTT | CAISEGQGGNQPQHF
TRBD2 | TRBJ2-7 | many | TRBV7-2 | TGTGCCAGCAGCTTAAACCACCCAAGCGGGAGCCTATCCTACGAGCAGTACTTC | CASSLNHPSGSLSYEQYF